The 3 T cell receptor beta chains listed next were all sequenced from one sample in a study of shared clonotypes between healthy human individuals. Here immunoSEQ multiplex PCR was the method, and the copy in TCRdb shows in-frame clones only, minus some. The data show approximately 2,300,000 clones, roughly 92% seen once. Sample: naive CD4+ T cells from PBMCs. Described subset: CD45RA+ positively selected. These receptors originate from a man aged 18 to 29 in good health. Some clones in this sample may be carry-over from other donors' samples.

Remarks on this clone: Other DNA sequences of this sample code for an identical CDR3. This rearrangement joins TRBV7-2 to TRBJ1-5; D gene unclear. V was shortened by 1 base and J by 4 bases, with 8 bases between the two germline ends. CDR3 length: 14 amino acids. The germline V gene has CDR1 SGHTA and CDR2 FQGNSA. The CDR3 region is CASSLGPSNQPQHF. The CDR3 coding sequence is TGTGCCAGCAGCTTAGGACCTTCAAATCAGCCCCAGCATTTT.

The CDR3 region is CASSLGPLGTDTQYF. The CDR3 nucleotides read TGCGCCAGCAGCTTGGGTCCCCTGGGCACAGATACGCAGTATTTT. This chain joins TRBV5-1 and TRBJ2-3; D call uncertain. The CDR3 is 15 residues long. The V end was cut by 0 bases, the J end by 1 base, with 9 bases between. Germline V lookup: CDR1 SGHRS, CDR2 YFSETQ.

This clone was counted at least ten times. V and J are TRBV6-5 and TRBJ1-1; possible D gene TRBD1, 6 bases. This CDR3 contains 15 residues. CDR1 is MNHEY and CDR2 is SVGAGI in the germline V gene. The V gene lost 5 bases and the J gene lost 4 bases, with 17 bases spanning the gap. DNA of the CDR3: TGTGCCAGCAGTCTGTCAGGGGTTAGGGGCACTGAAGCTTTCTTT. Its translation is CASSLSGVRGTEAFF.